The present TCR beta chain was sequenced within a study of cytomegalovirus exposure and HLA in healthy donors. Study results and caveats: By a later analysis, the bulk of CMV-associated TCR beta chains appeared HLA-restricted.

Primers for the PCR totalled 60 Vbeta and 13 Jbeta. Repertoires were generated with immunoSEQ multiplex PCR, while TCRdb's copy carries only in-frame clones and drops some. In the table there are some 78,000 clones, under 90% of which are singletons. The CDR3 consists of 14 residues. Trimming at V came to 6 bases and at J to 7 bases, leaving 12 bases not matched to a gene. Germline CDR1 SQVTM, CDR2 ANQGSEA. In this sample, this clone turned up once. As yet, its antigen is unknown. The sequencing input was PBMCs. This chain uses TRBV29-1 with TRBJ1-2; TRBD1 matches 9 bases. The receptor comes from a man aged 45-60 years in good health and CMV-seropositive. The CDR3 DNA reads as TGCAGCGTAGACTTGGGGACAGGGCCCATTGGCTACACCTTC. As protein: CSVDLGTGPIGYTF.